The present entry profiles one T cell receptor beta chain with its context. The antigen remains unidentified. V was clipped by 3 bases and J by 4 bases, with 9 bases between them. The CDR3 loop spans 14 amino acids. Looked up from germline, CDR1 is LNHDA and CDR2 is SQIVND (reference sequence). Peripheral blood was collected from the related graft donor on the marrow donation day. Only in-frame clones appear in the TCRdb table, and some are missing; sequencing was by immunoSEQ multiplex PCR. There are roughly 70,000 clones in the sample; roughly 95% occur only once, and about 3% lies in the top ten. The data derive from a study of T cells after posttransplantation cyclophosphamide. Study-wide results and limits: Recipient CMV seropositivity and CMV reactivation strongly tracked TRB clonality.

The receptor comes from a woman under 40 in good health and a related stem cell transplant donor. The rearrangement uses TRBV19 and TRBJ2-2; D is uncertain. The source material was PBMCs. The CDR3 bases are TGTGCCAGTAGTATTGAACTCGGCACCGGGGAGCTGTTTTTT. It is translated as CASSIELGTGELFF.